These T cell receptor beta chains were read from a single sample in a study of cytomegalovirus exposure and HLA in healthy donors. This table comes from immunoSEQ multiplex PCR, and its TCRdb copy is limited to in-frame clones, with some not included. The data show around 120,000 clones, with 80% seen just once and 4% held by the top ten. Source material: PBMCs. The receptors were gathered from a woman aged 40 to 50 in good health and CMV-seronegative. CDR3s include the opening cysteine and the closing phenylalanine or tryptophan. Clone size is not always given. Where it is, it says once, few, many or a class for expanded clones.

J	size	V	CDR3
TRBJ2-6	-	TRBV27	CASSLTVLRDRGTGANVLTF
TRBJ2-5	once	TRBV7-9	CASSLDRGQETQYF
TRBJ1-5	-	TRBV7-2	CASSEQVNSNQPQHF
TRBJ2-5	once	TRBV19	CASSIATSGGEETQYF
TRBJ2-7	-	TRBV7-9	CASSPPQGAAGGHEQYF
TRBJ1-4	few	TRBV5-1	CASSLGSAGNEKLFF
TRBJ2-1	few	TRBV27	CASSPRPQGEQFF
TRBJ1-3	-	TRBV5-1	CASSLPSGNTIYF
TRBJ2-7	-	TRBV7-2	CASSLLLTGYEQYF
TRBJ2-1	once	TRBV29-1	CSVATSGIYNEQFF
TRBJ2-1	-	TRBV27	CASSLLAGVKLSSYNEQFF
TRBJ1-2	-	TRBV29-1	CSVAPRVNYGYTF
TRBJ2-7	-	TRBV9	CASSPGGDYEQYF
TRBJ2-7	-	TRBV5-1	CASSLRIGTNEQYF
TRBJ1-1	-	TRBV19	CASSTGTGENTEAFF
TRBJ2-1	-	TRBV28	CASNLLAGAINEQFF
TRBJ2-1	few	TRBV19	CASSIRVAGVNEQFF
TRBJ2-2	-	TRBV5-1	CASSLGSPGRGVGELFF
TRBJ1-1	-	TRBV14	CASSQDLLTEAFF
TRBJ2-3	once	TRBV11-1	CASSFPGLAGDLDTQYF
TRBJ1-1	-	TRBV5-5	CASSPPDRESTEAFF
TRBJ1-1	-	TRBV5-1	CASSLVTGGYGTEAFF
TRBJ2-6	-	TRBV2	CASSTGSSGANVLTF
TRBJ1-1	-	TRBV12-5	CASGSRQGMNTEAFF
TRBJ1-2	-	TRBV5-6	CASSHRDIHGYTF
TRBJ2-7	once	TRBV15	CATSRVRGYEQYF
TRBJ2-7	few	TRBV5-1	CASSPGTVYEQYF
TRBJ2-7	-	TRBV5-1	CASSTGSLSYEQYF
TRBJ1-1	-	TRBV7-2	CASSPRGRNTEAFF
TRBJ1-6	once	TRBV27	CASSSDSYNSPLHF
TRBJ2-7	-	TRBV7-9	CSSSSARTGAYEQYF
TRBJ2-2	-	TRBV19	CASSKTGTSGRELFF
TRBJ1-1	-	TRBV6-5	CATGGSEAFF
TRBJ2-7	few	TRBV6-5	CASSRGQGLSYEQYF
TRBJ1-6	-	TRBV9	CASSRLAVSSYNSPLHF
TRBJ1-2	-	TRBV4-1	CASSQDTGYGYTF
TRBJ1-5	-	TRBV7-9	CAVGEAGVGQPQHF
TRBJ2-7	-	TRBV5-1	CASSLQGGYEQYF
TRBJ2-7	once	TRBV5-6	CASSLRLAGVLSYEQYF
TRBJ1-5	-	TRBV5-1	CASSPTGTYNQPQHF
TRBJ1-1	once	TRBV5-1	CASSFRGEANTEAFF